This note documents a single TCR beta chain sequence. This clonotype occurred a few times. The antigen it binds to is not known. No much larger clone exists at a distance of one base, and base qualities are not known. Via the germline V gene (reference sequence), CDR1 is LNHDA and CDR2 SQIVND. The germline V and J ends show losses of 2 bases and 0 bases respectively, and no gene match explains 3 bases of the junction. The CDR3 goes from the cysteine to the phenylalanine over 16 residues. Of the read, only the CDR3 DNA is kept; its 48 bases are in frame from base 1. The sample comes from a study of T-cell memory formation after mild COVID-19 (dated by TCRdb to the early 2020s). For the study in its entirety: TCR sequence clusters from the two donors were found to be largely donor specific. Longitudinal TCRalpha and TCRbeta repertoire sequencing tracked T-cell clones expanding and contracting after mild COVID-19 in a couple of donors. Two young, previously healthy adult volunteers made up the cohort, one male and one female.

Ficoll-Paque density gradient centrifugation was used to isolate PBMCs. The paper as a whole reports these results and caveats: SARS-CoV-2 specificity was not confirmed for the second-wave clones peaking on day 37. Some responding clones were detected in pre-infection memory, suggesting pre-existing cross-reactive memory T cells joined the SARS-CoV-2 response. Contracting CD4+ clones turned up mainly in the CM and EM memory subsets, whereas EMRA was where CD8+ clones were enriched. Only a couple of mild cases were covered by the study, and larger cohorts that include severe cases with pre-infection samples were considered necessary. Clones contracting from day 15 to 85 had balanced CD4/CD8 phenotypes, while a second wave expanding from day 15 to 37 was biased towards CD4+.

TCRdb lists the instrument as Illumina NovaSeq 6000. TCRalpha and TCRbeta cDNA libraries were constructed by 5'RACE with constant-segment primers, with sample barcodes and unique molecular identifiers being introduced. Trizol reagent was used to extract RNA from every sample. Libraries were amplified in two PCR steps, with a second sample barcode and Illumina TruSeq adapters added in the second step. Sequencing of libraries was performed on an Illumina NovaSeq with 2 x 150 bp paired-end reads. Concerning the study's data processing: Reads were demultiplexed and collapsed into UMI-guided consensus sequences with migec v1.2.7. Using mixcr v2.1.11, UMI consensuses were aligned to TRA and TRB V and J templates and then assembled into clonotypes. A clonotype was counted as expanded or contracted only if both edgeR and NoisET called the change significant, with noise models trained on biological replicates. For edgeR calls, a false discovery rate-adjusted p below 0.01 and a log2 fold-change threshold of 1 were applied. As an exploratory analysis of dynamics, max-normalized trajectories of the 1000 most abundant clonotypes were examined with PCA combined with hierarchical clustering. Each responding clone was given a CD4 or CD8 phenotype based on the CD4+ and CD8+ repertoires, which had been sequenced separately. TCRdb ran its own pipeline on the public reads, namely fastp trimming at Q25 and MiXCR clone calling, and kept in-frame beta chains. Each CDR3 protein appears once, grouped with its most common genes and DNA. TCRdb's processing, not the authors', yielded these V and J calls. The sample table holds roughly 160,000 distinct CDR3 sequences, of which around 10% were seen once. The biggest ten clones account for roughly 3.8% of the sample.

The sample comprised PBMCs or a T cell subset sorted from them (not recorded which). This receptor was identified in a man between 18 and 29 years old who had mild COVID-19 (a few samples of this study predate the infection). The sample titles of this study are shuffled in the database, so cell type and time point are left out; the donor was told from shared clones. Recombination connected TRBV19 to TRBJ2-2; a stretch of 7 junction bases matches TRBD1. The CDR3 amino acid sequence is: CASSIRGQPNTGELFF. The sequenced DNA is TGTGCCAGTAGTATAAGGGGACAGCCGAACACCGGGGAGCTGTTTTTT.